Below are 6 T cell receptor beta chains sequenced from a single sample in a study of T-cell reconstitution after alpha-beta-depleted transplantation in children. Researchers prepared the TCRbeta library using unique molecular identifiers, the study reports. TCRdb independently ran MiXCR on the PCR reads; one entry per CDR3 protein. Of some 550,000 distinct CDR3 sequences detected, 23% appear once; the ten largest clones hold 12% to 15%. The material was PBMCs, mostly from graft donor cells, obtained 360 days after TCRalphabeta/CD19-depleted stem cell transplant. All receptors derive from a boy in the first two years of life who had a stem cell transplant for acute myeloid leukemia, so the T cells may come from the graft donor.

This rearrangement joins TRBV20-1 to TRBJ1-3; D gene unclear. The CDR3 is 14 amino acids. Germline V CDR1 and CDR2: DFQATT, SNEGSKA (reference sequence). V lost 0 bases, J lost 2 bases, and 8 bases lay in between. In DNA, the CDR3 is TGCAGTGCTAGAGAGGCGACGCCTGGAAACACCATATATTTT. Protein: CSAREATPGNTIYF.

This clonotype was detected many times. The rearrangement joins TRBV4-3 to TRBJ2-3, with D uncertain. The germline gives CDR1 LGHNA, CDR2 YSLEER. Trimming stripped 0 bases from V and 5 bases from J, with 6 bases between. The CDR3 extends over 13 amino acids. The CDR3 DNA reads as TGCGCCAGCAGCCAAGACAGATTAGATACGCAGTATTTT. It codes for CASSQDRLDTQYF.

The rearrangement joins TRBV20-1 to TRBJ2-2; the D gene is possibly TRBD2 (5 bases). V lost 3 bases and J lost 0, with 8 bases in between. The CDR3 is 14 amino acids. Germline CDR1 DFQATT, CDR2 SNEGSKA (reference sequence). CDR3 sequence reads: CSAREAANTGELFF. The DNA for the CDR3 is TGCAGTGCTAGGGAGGCTGCGAACACCGGGGAGCTGTTTTTT.

This clonotype showed up just a few times. The chain links TRBV20-1 to TRBJ2-1; D remains ambiguous. Germline V gene data show CDR1 as DFQATT and CDR2 as SNEGSKA (reference sequence). The CDR3 extends over 11 amino acids. V lost 5 bases and J lost 10, with 12 bases in between. The chain's CDR3 is CSAPDRQEQFF. The CDR3 DNA follows: TGCAGTGCTCCCGACCGCCAGGAGCAGTTCTTC.

There are a few counts of this clonotype. The rearrangement joins TRBV10-3 to TRBJ1-1, with D tentatively TRBD1 (5 bases). The CDR3 is made up of 13 amino acids. Germline CDR1 reads ENHRY; CDR2 reads SYGVKD. V shed 5 bases and J shed 7 bases, with 14 bases lying between them. Here the CDR3 DNA reads TGTGCCATCAGTAAGGGGTTAGAAATTGAAGCTTTCTTT. Translation gives CAISKGLEIEAFF.

This clonotype has ten or more counts. The V call is TRBV14, the J call TRBJ2-3; D perhaps matches TRBD1 (5 bases). Germline V lookup: CDR1 SGHDN, CDR2 FVKESK. This CDR3 region has 17 residues. The germline V and J ends were trimmed by 1 base and 1 base, with 15 bases remaining between them. CDR3 protein: CASSQAKTVRRTDTQYF. The CDR3 DNA sequence: TGTGCCAGCAGCCAAGCAAAGACAGTCCGACGCACAGATACGCAGTATTTT.